This passage covers 14 T cell receptor beta chains from one sample sequenced in a study of vaccination and CD4 T cells after COVID-19. Their recognized antigens are unknown. The treatment was: roughly 11-day PBMC culture with coronavirus spike peptide pools or control peptides (ViraFEST assay). Researchers used the Oncomine TCR Beta short-read assay to sequence DNA from cultured CD4+ T cells. MiXCR, applied by TCRdb to the PCR reads, yields one record per CDR3 protein. This sample has 14,000 or so distinct CDR3 sequences, with roughly 29% found just once. Sequencing used cultured CD4+ T cells from blood. The receptors originated from a human donor with COVID-19.

CDR3 DNA sequence: TGTGTCACGGAGGGGGTCTACACCTTC. This translates into CVTEGVYTF. The genes are TRBV12-3 or TRBV12-4 and TRBJ1-2, with D possibly being TRBD1 (6 bases). The CDR3 is 9 residues long.

This clonotype was observed a few times. The chain links TRBV12-3 or TRBV12-4 to TRBJ2-5; unclear D gene. V was cut by 5 bases and J by 7 bases, with 11 bases left in between. The CDR3 covers 12 residues. As DNA, the CDR3 is TGTGCCAGCAGTCCCGTAGGGCGGACCCAGTACTTC. The encoded protein is CASSPVGRTQYF.

The V call is TRBV7-2, the J call TRBJ1-6; perhaps TRBD1 as D (6 bases). Germline CDR1 reads SGHTA; CDR2 reads FQGNSA. V was clipped by 3 bases and J by 8 bases, with 11 bases between them. This CDR3 comprises 14 residues. The CDR3 protein is CASSFPTGYSPLHF. The CDR3 DNA reads as TGTGCCAGCAGCTTCCCGACAGGTTATTCACCCCTCCACTTT.

This rearrangement joins TRBV11-2 to TRBJ2-5; 7 bases are shared with TRBD2. After removal of 5 bases from V and 5 bases from J, the junction contained 11 bases not matched to a gene. The CDR3 is 15 residues long. Germline V gene sequence: CDR1 SGHAT, CDR2 FQNNGV. CDR3 residues: CASSPGTNRWETQYF. The CDR3 region has the DNA TGTGCCAGCAGCCCCGGGACTAACCGGTGGGAGACCCAGTACTTC.

The chain employs TRBV2 and TRBJ2-1; possibly TRBD2 for D (6 bases). The CDR3 has 14 residues. Trimming took 2 bases from V and 6 from J, leaving 11 bases between them. CDR1 and CDR2 from the germline V gene are SNHLY and FYNNEI. CDR3: CASSEHLAANEQFF. CDR3 DNA sequence: TGTGCCAGCAGTGAACACTTAGCGGCCAATGAGCAGTTCTTC.

This clonotype has only a few counts. The gene calls are TRBV7-9 and TRBJ2-7; 9 nucleotides line up with TRBD2. The germline gives CDR1 SEHNR, CDR2 FQNEAQ (reference sequence). Trimming at V came to 3 bases and at J to 2 bases, leaving 8 bases not matched to a gene. This CDR3 region has 16 residues. The CDR3 reads CASSLGAVAGAYEQYF. In nucleotides, the CDR3 is TGTGCCAGCAGCTTGGGGGCAGTAGCGGGGGCCTACGAGCAGTACTTC. Supplemented by reference TRBV7-9 and TRBJ2-7, the full variable domain reads DTGVSQNPRHKITKRGQNVTFRCDPISEHNRLYWYRQTLGQGPEFLTYFQNEAQLEKSRLLSDRFSAERPKGSFSTLEIQRTEQGDSAMYLCASSLGAVAGAYEQYFGPGTRLTVT.

This clonotype was detected only once. The rearrangement links TRBV7-2 to TRBJ2-7, with 12 bases that match TRBD2. The CDR3 spans 16 residues. Trimming cost V 6 bases and J 0 bases; bases outside gene matches: 6. The germline gives CDR1 SGHTA, CDR2 FQGNSA. CDR3 nucleotide sequence: TGTGCCAGCAGGCCTCTACTAGCGGGAGGCTCCTACGAGCAGTACTTC. Encoded protein: CASRPLLAGGSYEQYF. The full variable domain, completed using reference TRBV7-2 and TRBJ2-7, is GAGVSQSPSNKVTEKGKDVELRCDPISGHTALYWYRQSLGQGLEFLIYFQGNSAPDKSGLPSDRFSAERTGGSVSTLTIQRTQQEDSAVYLCASRPLLAGGSYEQYFGPGTRLTVT.

The genes are TRBV5-1 and TRBJ1-4; 7 bases map to TRBD1. The V gene's germline CDR1 is SGHRS and CDR2 YFSETQ. The CDR3 totals 14 residues. Trimming cost V 4 bases and J 8 bases; bases outside gene matches: 8. The chain's CDR3 is CASSPGQVREKLFF. CDR3 coding DNA: TGCGCCAGCAGCCCCGGACAGGTTCGGGAAAAACTGTTTTTT.

This clonotype has more than one count but fewer than ten. This chain uses TRBV7-9 with TRBJ1-1; no clear D gene. The V gene lost 6 bases and the J gene lost 7 bases, with 15 bases spanning the gap. The CDR3 has 13 residues. CDR1 SEHNR and CDR2 FQNEAQ come from the germline V gene (reference sequence). The CDR3 DNA reads as TGTGCCAGCAGTTTCCCTAAGGCCAGTGAAGCTTTCTTT. Its translation is CASSFPKASEAFF.

This clonotype was seen a handful of times. V and J are TRBV19 and TRBJ2-3; D is unclear. Germline CDR1 and CDR2: LNHDA and SQIVND (reference sequence). The CDR3 sequence is 10 residues long. V was cut by 5 bases and J by 10 bases, with 7 bases left in between. The CDR3: CASSEGPQYF. The CDR3 DNA reads TGTGCCAGTAGTGAAGGTCCGCAGTATTTT. The complete variable domain, with remaining parts taken from reference TRBV19 and TRBJ2-3, reads DGGITQSPKYLFRKEGQNVTLSCEQNLNHDAMYWYRQDPGQGLRLIYYSQIVNDFQKGDIAEGYSVSREKKESFPLTVTSAQKNPTAFYLCASSEGPQYFGPGTRLTVL.

This clonotype was recorded a few times. This chain connects TRBV19 to TRBJ2-1; no reliable D call. The V and J ends lost 3 bases and 8 bases respectively, with 11 bases between them. The CDR3 has 13 amino acids. Germline V CDR1 and CDR2: LNHDA, SQIVND (reference sequence). This CDR3 reads CASSISAVDEQFF. The DNA of the CDR3 is TGTGCCAGTAGTATTTCGGCAGTCGATGAGCAGTTCTTC.

The sample holds a few counts of this clonotype. V and J are TRBV11-3 and TRBJ1-2; possibly TRBD1 for D (5 bases). V lost 0 bases and J lost 8, with 13 bases in between. CDR1 SGHNT and CDR2 YENEEA come from the germline V gene. CDR3 length: 14 amino acids. The CDR3: CASSLDPGGSGYTF. For the CDR3, the DNA is TGTGCCAGCAGCTTAGATCCCGGGGGATCGGGCTACACCTTC.

The chain is built from TRBV4-2 and TRBJ2-5, with 8 bases fitting TRBD2. CDR3 length equals 16 residues. The V segment lost 4 bases and the J segment 5 bases; nucleotides outside the gene matches: 12. CDR1 and CDR2 (germline): LGHNA, YNFKEQ. The CDR3 DNA follows: TGTGCCAGCAGCCGAGACGGGGGGGGGATCGGGGAGACCCAGTACTTC. Residues: CASSRDGGGIGETQYF.

This clonotype has a handful of counts. The V and J genes are TRBV24-1 and TRBJ2-2; D unresolved. There are 14 residues in the CDR3. Trimming took 6 bases from V and 6 from J, leaving 13 bases between them. CDR1 KGHDR and CDR2 SFDVKD come from the germline V gene. The CDR3 region has the DNA TGTGCCACCAGTCCCCCCTGGGATCCCGGGGAGCTGTTTTTT. Translating it yields CATSPPWDPGELFF.